Listed below are T cell receptor beta chains from one sample, sequenced in a study of cytomegalovirus exposure and HLA in healthy donors. The method was immunoSEQ multiplex PCR; TCRdb's version includes in-frame clones alone and lacks a portion of them. The repertoire has some 150,000 clones, 82% of them found once; the top ten carry roughly 7.8%. The sample was PBMCs. The source of these receptors is a woman in her forties or fifties in good health and CMV-seropositive. CDR3s leave out the opening cysteine and the closing phenylalanine or tryptophan. Each record gives: J gene, clone size, V gene, CDR3 protein. The size of a clone is reported for some rows only, either as once, few or many, or as a class for expanded clones.

>TRBJ2-1|few|TRBV7-9
ASSPSGSSGNEQF
>TRBJ2-2|few|TRBV7-3
ASSLKLTGELF
>TRBJ2-1|-|TRBV9
ASSVLWTSGNEQF
>TRBJ2-5|-|TRBV6-5
ASSYGEGGETQY
>TRBJ2-5|-|TRBV2
ANSRDSGDGQY
>TRBJ1-6|-|TRBV2
ASSEDSLSYNPPLH
>TRBJ1-3|-|TRBV9
ASSVATNSGNTIY
>TRBJ2-2|-|TRBV7-3
ASSRRGGELF
>TRBJ2-1|once|TRBV14
ASNALAGYNEQF
>TRBJ1-5|once|TRBV7-9
ASSLGTGGINQPQH
>TRBJ2-1|-|TRBV19
ASNLQGPSSNEQF
>TRBJ1-3|-|TRBV2
ASNLGGTWGNTIY
>TRBJ2-7|-|TRBV7-8
ASSPGGASYEQY
>TRBJ2-2|-|TRBV7-9
ASSRTSGGAEFSGELF
>TRBJ1-2|-|TRBV27
ASTFKGKGAKNYGYT
>TRBJ1-6|-|TRBV15
ATSRDGPPGQALSPLH
>TRBJ2-7|-|TRBV7-9
SSSPGGTLSYEQY
>TRBJ1-4|once|TRBV7-8
ASSLRGRANEKLF
>TRBJ1-2|-|TRBV7-9
ASSVSYGYT
>TRBJ1-2|-|TRBV15
ATSRDRGSGYT
>TRBJ1-5|-|TRBV29-1
SVVEPYSNQPQH
>TRBJ1-5|-|TRBV12-5
ASALLDRPDQPQH
>TRBJ2-3|-|TRBV18
ASSPIGTGDAPDTQY
>TRBJ2-4|-|TRBV19
ASNVAGGFRAKNIQY
>TRBJ2-7|-|TRBV7-2
ASSLEGTGGAYEQY
>TRBJ2-1|-|TRBV10-3
AITPGQGIVEQF
>TRBJ1-4|-|TRBV19
ASSPAGPGLEKLF
>TRBJ2-3|-|TRBV5-1
ASRPLGALDTQY
>TRBJ2-7|-|TRBV5-1
ASSLSQGTYEQY
>TRBJ2-2|-|TRBV5-1
ASSLQGGPTGELF
>TRBJ2-7|-|TRBV28
ASSLPWTGVYEQY
>TRBJ2-7|-|TRBV28
ASGSAGVIYEQY